These 6 T cell receptor beta chains originate from one sample sequenced in a study of long-term antiretroviral therapy in people with HIV. A v3.0 immunoSEQ assay was performed at survey level. Here immunoSEQ multiplex PCR was the method, and the copy in TCRdb shows in-frame clones only, minus some. The sample contains approximately 12,000 clones, around 80% of which appear only once. Sequenced here: unsorted PBMCs, sampled nearly 8.5 years after starting antiretroviral therapy. Source of these receptors: a middle-aged man with HIV.

CDR3 sequence: CASSWGQGALADTQYF. As DNA, the CDR3 is TGTGCCAGCAGCTGGGGACAGGGGGCGCTGGCAGATACGCAGTATTTT. V usage is TRBV7-2 and J usage is TRBJ2-3; 12 bases are shared with TRBD1. V gave up 4 bases and J gave up 4 bases; unmatched junction bases: 6. The CDR3 spans 16 residues. Germline CDR1 and CDR2: SGHTA and FQGNSA. The full variable domain, in which reference TRBV7-2 and TRBJ2-3 provide the parts outside the CDR3, is GAGVSQSPSNKVTEKGKDVELRCDPISGHTALYWYRQSLGQGLEFLIYFQGNSAPDKSGLPSDRFSAERTGGSVSTLTIQRTQQEDSAVYLCASSWGQGALADTQYFGPGTRLTVL.

The J gene is TRBJ2-7, the V gene TRBV2; D unresolved. V was pared by 1 base and J by 2 bases, with 15 bases between. The CDR3 spans 16 residues. Germline CDR1 reads SNHLY; CDR2 reads FYNNEI. CDR3 DNA: TGTGCCAGCAGTGAAGAGGGCGGCATAGTGGCCTACGAGCAGTACTTC. It codes for CASSEEGGIVAYEQYF.

The chain carries TRBV15 and TRBJ1-1; D remains ambiguous. This CDR3 contains 14 residues. With 1 base removed from V and 2 bases from J, the gap between germline ends came to 8 bases. CDR1 is LNHNV and CDR2 is YYDKDF in the germline V gene (reference sequence). The CDR3 nucleotides read TGTGCCACCAGCAGAGCAGGATTCAACACTGAAGCTTTCTTT. Its protein is CATSRAGFNTEAFF.

The chain is built from TRBV5-5 and TRBJ2-2; 9 bases agree with TRBD1. The V segment lost 4 bases and the J segment 1 base; nucleotides outside the gene matches: 5. There are 16 residues in the CDR3. CDR1 is SGHKS, CDR2 YYEKEE, per germline (reference sequence). CDR3 sequence (DNA): TGTGCCAGCAGCGGGGGACAGGGAAAGAACACCGGGGAGCTGTTTTTT. It encodes CASSGGQGKNTGELFF.

The chain recombines TRBV6-4 with TRBJ2-2, with TRBD1 as a possible D gene (5 bases). Germline CDR1 and CDR2: MRHNA and SNTAGT. The CDR3 totals 14 residues. The V end was cut by 3 bases, the J end by 5 bases, with 10 bases between. The CDR3 DNA follows: TGTGCCAGCAGTGAGCAGGGTGAGACCGGGGAGCTGTTTTTT. The encoded protein is CASSEQGETGELFF.

The rearrangement joins TRBV6-1 to TRBJ2-3; D remains ambiguous. The CDR3 covers 13 residues. Germline V gene sequence: CDR1 MNHNS, CDR2 SASEGT. With 2 bases removed from V and 6 bases from J, the gap between germline ends came to 9 bases. CDR3 in DNA: TGTGCCAGCAGTGAAATACCCTGGGATACGCAGTATTTT. Its protein is CASSEIPWDTQYF.